This T cell receptor (beta chain) was profiled in a study of shared clonotypes between healthy human individuals. About the research overall: Each donor had three CD4 naive, three CD4 memory, two CD8 naive and one CD8 memory plate.

Data came from immunoSEQ multiplex PCR; TCRdb stores just in-frame clones and leaves some out. The sample lists about 2,100,000 clones, about 93% occurring once. Terminally differentiated effector memory CD45RA+ cells were excluded from the naive CD8 cells, which were CD45RO-negative and positively selected for CCR7. The receptor's source is a man between 18 and 35 years old in good health. Some clones in this sample may be carry-over from other donors' samples. The sequenced material came from naive CD8+ T cells from PBMCs.

CDR3 nucleotide sequence: TGTGCCAGCAGCCCTACTAGGTCCTACGAGCAGTACTTC. Its protein is CASSPTRSYEQYF. The chain joins TRBV14 to TRBJ2-7; possible D gene TRBD2, 5 bases. This CDR3 is built from 13 residues. V lost 4 bases and J 1 base, leaving 8 bases between the germline ends. CDR1 is SGHDN, CDR2 FVKESK, per germline.